The T cell receptor (beta chain) described here comes from a study of regulatory T cells in long-lasting Graves disease. Study-level points and caveats: Only a small sample size was used, which may have cut accuracy.

A note on this clonotype: Its antigen remains unidentified.

The time point is: newly diagnosed GD, antithyroid drugs for less than 3 months. From PBMCs, RNA was extracted and then used to make the TCR library. CDR3-region Arm-PCR and iRepertoire HTBI primers produced the TCR beta libraries. In the original analysis: The study identified 60 to 65 TRBV and about 14 TRBJ segments across samples. Using its own MiXCR run on the multiplex PCR reads, TCRdb lists one record per CDR3 protein. None of the V and J calls come from the authors' own analysis; TCRdb made them. The sample consists of roughly 520,000 distinct CDR3 sequences, 9.5% to 15% of them appearing once. The data also belong to a second study, concerning T cells in Graves' hyperthyroidism and ophthalmopathy.

Sample: peripheral blood mononuclear cells (PBMCs), taken at new diagnosis, from a patient treated with antithyroid drugs. The source is a woman aged 30 to 39 with Graves disease.

The CDR3 nucleotides are TGTGCCTGGAGTGGGACAGGGAAAGATACGCAGTATTTT. Amino acids: CAWSGTGKDTQYF. The chain uses TRBV30 and TRBJ2-3, with 8 positions matching TRBD1. V lost 1 base to trimming and J lost 5 bases; unmatched junction nucleotides: 2. Looked up from germline, CDR1 is GTSNPN and CDR2 is SVGIG (reference sequence). The CDR3 contains 13 residues.